This TCR beta chain was profiled in a study of spatial heterogeneity in lung cancer (dated by TCRdb to between 2019 and 2020). For context, the study as a whole: Beta-chain transcripts were consistently detected in greater numbers than alpha-chain transcripts, which likely reflects a higher abundance of beta-chain transcripts. In the raw uncorrected reads, each unique combination of TCR and UMI appeared more than ten times on average. The study quantitatively compared TCR alpha and beta repertoires across multiple tumor regions, matched nontumor lung and blood in non-small cell lung cancer. Nonsynonymous mutation counts, determined by whole-exome sequencing of tumor tissue, were related to features of the TCR repertoire. Both alpha and beta chains were TCR-sequenced in 200 to 250 tumor regions, fewer than 80 matched nontumor lung samples and 55 to 60 PBMC samples obtained at surgery.

This clonotype was counted many times. The antigen it binds to is not known. No base quality values were provided; no much bigger clone lies one nucleotide off. Beyond this particular receptor, the publication reports: Additional single-cell paired TCR alpha and beta sequencing was considered necessary to confirm, at a functional level, the hypothesis that regional TCRs recognize regional mutations. Ubiquitous expanded tumor TCRs were detected in blood more often at tumor resection than at routine follow-up.

Relative to germline, V is 6 bases shorter and J is 0 bases shorter, with 20 bases between their ends. Based on the germline V gene (reference sequence), the CDR1 and CDR2 sequences are DFQATT and SNEGSKA. The CDR3 numbers 16 residues from cysteine through phenylalanine. Of the read, only the CDR3 DNA is kept; its 48 bases are in frame from base 1. What the time point label conveys for this sample: sample taken at primary tumor resection. The donors were more than 65 patients from the lung TRACERx cohort who had early-stage, untreated non-small cell lung cancer. For TCR sequencing, whole RNA was extracted from tumor and nontumor lung tissue, or from cryopreserved PBMC samples, and no cell sorting was done. Patients were selected for TCR sequencing only if sufficient RNA was available from at least two tumor regions. The library relied on 5' RACE. Sequencing was carried out with a NextSeq 500. The TCR library protocol attached a unique molecular identifier to each TCR cDNA molecule to allow correction of PCR and sequencing errors. Per the authors' processing: Decombinator tools were used for TCR identification, UMI-based error correction and CDR3 extraction. Expanded TCRs were defined as those above a frequency of 2 per 1,000, corresponding to the top 1% of the tumor frequency distribution. Renyi diversity was computed with the R vegan package after each repertoire had been subsampled 100 times to 5,000 TCRs. To build CDR3 similarity networks, amino acid triplet string-kernel similarity was used, and CDR3s were connected when their pairwise similarity was above 0.82. TCRdb trimmed public reads at Q25 via fastp, called clones via MiXCR and kept in-frame beta chains. Entries that share a CDR3 protein sequence are merged under the most common genes and DNA. The V and J calls and clone size are TCRdb's, not the authors'. Within this sample are roughly 23,000 distinct CDR3 sequences, with about 4.7% of them counted one time only. The ten largest clones represent roughly 5% of the sample.

Sequenced material: PBMCs, taken at surgery. This chain is built from TRBV20-1 and TRBJ1-2; no D segment can be confidently identified. This clonotype was obtained from a male donor with early-stage non-small cell lung cancer. The CDR3 reads CSAPLRRAGTNYGYTF. The nucleotide sequence reads TGCAGTGCCCCATTGCGGCGGGCGGGGACTAACTATGGCTACACCTTC.